One and the same sample provided the 26 T cell receptor beta chains below, sequenced in a study of T cell repertoires in cytomegalovirus infection. No antigen has been identified for these receptors. TCRdb redid the calling of the reads with MiXCR, one entry per CDR3 protein. The table has about 110,000 distinct CDR3 sequences, around 40% seen once. This sample comprised CD8+ T cells from cultured PBMCs, obtained from culture after CMV antigen stimulation. These receptors all stem from a human donor in good health (CMV status not recorded). Some clones in this sample may be carry-over from other donors' samples.

This clonotype was picked up a small number of times. V gene TRBV7-6 combines with J gene TRBJ2-1; D not resolved. Between the trimmed V and J ends, which lost 5 bases and 0 bases, there was a span of 14 bases. CDR1 SGHVS and CDR2 FNYEAQ come from the germline V gene. The CDR3 has 16 amino acids. CDR3 region: CASSLQWDSSYNEQFF. DNA of the CDR3: TGTGCCAGCAGCCTACAGTGGGATAGCTCCTACAATGAGCAGTTCTTC.

The chain is built from TRBV4-1 and TRBJ1-1; no clear D gene. Trimming stripped 0 bases from V and 5 bases from J, with 13 bases between. Per the germline V gene, CDR1 is MGHRA and CDR2 is YSYEKL. This CDR3 contains 15 residues. This chain's CDR3 is CASSQEATLRTEAFF. The CDR3 region has the DNA TGCGCCAGCAGCCAAGAGGCGACCTTGAGGACTGAAGCTTTCTTT.

This clonotype was counted at least ten times. CDR3 amino acids: CASSQGAPGLAGELFF. As DNA, the CDR3 is TGTGCCAGCAGTCAAGGAGCTCCGGGACTAGCGGGGGAGCTGTTTTTT. This chain links TRBV27 with TRBJ2-2; 10 bases fit TRBD2. The CDR3 extends over 16 amino acids. Trimming took 5 bases from V and 8 from J; bases not matched to a gene: 11. Germline CDR1 reads MNHEY; CDR2 reads SMNVEV (reference sequence).

The chain employs TRBV7-2 and TRBJ2-7, with TRBD2 matching 10 bases. The CDR3 has 16 amino acids. V gave up 8 bases and J gave up 3 bases; unmatched junction bases: 13. The germline CDR1 and CDR2 sequences are SGHTA and FQGNSA. This CDR3 is CASLGWGAGGSYEQYF. The DNA of the CDR3 is TGTGCCAGCCTCGGATGGGGAGCGGGGGGGAGCTACGAGCAGTACTTC.

The rearrangement joins TRBV9 to TRBJ1-3, with D uncertain. This CDR3 comprises 12 residues. Germline values: CDR1 SGDLS, CDR2 YYNGEE. The V end was cut by 4 bases, the J end by 5 bases, with 7 bases between. CDR3 residues: CASSPNRNTIYF. CDR3 sequence (DNA): TGTGCCAGCAGCCCCAACAGAAACACCATATATTTT.

This clonotype was seen ten or more times. This chain connects TRBV5-8 to TRBJ1-5; D call uncertain. The V gene lost 3 bases and the J gene lost 3 bases, with 13 bases spanning the gap. The length of the CDR3 is 15 residues. Germline V gene sequence: CDR1 SGHTS, CDR2 YDEGEE. Here the CDR3 reads CASSSDGEDNQPQHF. The CDR3 DNA reads as TGTGCCAGCAGCTCCGACGGGGAGGACAATCAGCCCCAGCATTTT.

This clonotype was seen a handful of times. The V gene is TRBV4-1, the J gene TRBJ2-6; D gene ambiguous. The CDR3 loop spans 14 amino acids. The germline V gene has CDR1 MGHRA and CDR2 YSYEKL. V gave up 1 base and J gave up 2 bases, with 3 bases separating them. The CDR3: CASSQAPGANVLTF. DNA of the CDR3: TGCGCCAGCAGCCAAGCTCCTGGGGCCAACGTCCTGACTTTC.

This clonotype came up a few times. The rearrangement uses TRBV6-6 and TRBJ2-7, with 12 nucleotides matching TRBD2. This CDR3 comprises 19 residues. CDR1 MNHNY and CDR2 SVGAGI come from the germline V gene (reference sequence). V lost 3 bases and J lost 2; bases outside the gene matches: 14. The CDR3 DNA reads TGTGCCAGCAGTTATCACGCCGGGACTAGCGGGTTTAGCCCCTACGAGCAGTACTTC. Translation gives CASSYHAGTSGFSPYEQYF.

This clonotype was seen at least ten times. The J gene is TRBJ1-2, the V gene TRBV7-2; D gene uncertain. V dropped 5 bases and J dropped 8 bases, with 12 bases sitting between them. There are 12 residues in the CDR3. Germline CDR1 is SGHTA and CDR2 is FQGNSA. CDR3: CASSPRTQGYTF. The CDR3 DNA is TGTGCCAGCAGCCCGAGGACTCAGGGCTACACCTTC. Supplemented by reference TRBV7-2 and TRBJ1-2, the full variable domain reads GAGVSQSPSNKVTEKGKDVELRCDPISGHTALYWYRQSLGQGLEFLIYFQGNSAPDKSGLPSDRFSAERTGGSVSTLTIQRTQQEDSAVYLCASSPRTQGYTFGSGTRLTVV.

The chain uses TRBV12-5 and TRBJ1-1; the match to TRBD1 covers 8 bases. Losses at the gene ends were 6 bases for V and 6 bases for J; bases not matched to a gene: 3. Germline loops: CDR1 LGHNT, CDR2 FRNRAP. The CDR3 length is 12 residues. CDR3 loop: CASGDRVAEAFF. The CDR3, as DNA: TGTGCTAGTGGGGACAGGGTGGCTGAAGCTTTCTTT.

V is TRBV19 and J is TRBJ2-1; D remains unclear. V lost 4 bases and J lost 4, with 17 bases in between. CDR1 and CDR2 from the germline V gene are LNHDA and SQIVND (reference sequence). The CDR3 is 16 residues long. The CDR3, as DNA: TGTGCCAGTAGTAACTCTCCGGACGGGCCATACAATGAGCAGTTCTTC. This codes for CASSNSPDGPYNEQFF.

This clonotype has a count of ten or more. The CDR3 coding sequence is TGTGCCAGCAGTGCAACCTTGGGAGAAACTGAAGCTTTCTTT. Translating gives CASSATLGETEAFF. The rearrangement uses TRBV2 and TRBJ1-1; D not certain. Germline lookup yields CDR1 SNHLY and CDR2 FYNNEI. Trimming left V 4 bases short and J 5 bases short, with 14 bases between. The CDR3 loop spans 14 amino acids.

The CDR3 nucleotides are TGTGCCAGCAGTTTGGGTAGGTGGTACGAGCAGTACTTC. Protein product: CASSLGRWYEQYF. The chain has TRBV12-3 or TRBV12-4 and TRBJ2-7; D call uncertain. Between the trimmed V and J ends, which lost 3 bases and 4 bases, there was a span of 10 bases. The CDR3 loop spans 13 amino acids.

This clonotype has a handful of counts. The chain employs TRBV12-3 or TRBV12-4 and TRBJ1-5; no firm D call. Trimming removed 4 bases at V and 5 bases at J, with 15 bases between. The CDR3 is made up of 15 amino acids. The CDR3 nucleotides read TGTGCCAGCAGTTCAGGACTTACTCGGGATCAGCCCCAGCATTTT. Protein: CASSSGLTRDQPQHF.

Here the CDR3 reads CASSQSLENEKLFF. The CDR3 region has the DNA TGTGCCAGCAGCCAATCGTTGGAAAATGAAAAACTGTTTTTT. The chain uses TRBV14 and TRBJ1-4; no reliable D call. The CDR3 loop spans 14 amino acids. Germline-derived CDR1 and CDR2 are SGHDN and FVKESK. With 2 bases removed from V and 5 bases from J, the gap between germline ends came to 9 bases. The complete variable domain, with remaining parts taken from reference TRBV14 and TRBJ1-4, reads EAGVTQFPSHSVIEKGQTVTLRCDPISGHDNLYWYRRVMGKEIKFLLHFVKESKQDESGMPNNRFLAERTGGTYSTLKVQPAELEDSGVYFCASSQSLENEKLFFGSGTQLSVL.

The V gene is TRBV11-2, the J gene TRBJ2-2, with 9 bases aligning to TRBD1. The germline gives CDR1 SGHAT, CDR2 FQNNGV. J lost 4 bases, V lost 5 bases, and 8 bases had no gene match. The CDR3 runs to 16 residues. The CDR3 nucleotides are TGTGCCAGCAGCCTTGGGACAGGGATGAGCACCGGGGAGCTGTTTTTT. Protein: CASSLGTGMSTGELFF.

The CDR3 region has the DNA TGTGCCAGCATATCTCAGGGGGCGACGGGCAATCAGCCCCAGCATTTT. As protein: CASISQGATGNQPQHF. The chain has TRBV7-4 and TRBJ1-5, with TRBD1 matching over 8 bases. V shed 7 bases, J shed 2 bases, and the junction held 10 bases outside the gene matches. CDR1 and CDR2 from the germline V gene are SGHVT and SQSDAQ. The CDR3 consists of 16 residues.

The chain couples TRBV4-2 to TRBJ2-7; D possibly corresponds to TRBD2 (5 bases). Trimming pared 1 base from V and 4 bases from J, leaving 8 bases between. Germline CDR1 LGHNA, CDR2 YNFKEQ. The CDR3 contains 13 residues. Written as DNA, the CDR3 is TGTGCCAGCAGCCAAGCCGGGAATTACGAGCAGTACTTC. It specifies CASSQAGNYEQYF.

This clonotype was seen more than once but under ten times. The rearrangement uses TRBV27 and TRBJ1-1; D is unresolved. CDR3 length: 17 amino acids. The V gene lost 4 bases and the J gene lost 2 bases, with 20 bases spanning the gap. CDR1 is MNHEY, CDR2 SMNVEV, per germline (reference sequence). In nucleotides, the CDR3 is TGTGCCAGCAGTTCCCGAAGCCCTAGCGGGAGAAACACTGAAGCTTTCTTT. Protein sequence: CASSSRSPSGRNTEAFF.

The rearrangement joins TRBV12-3 or TRBV12-4 to TRBJ1-5, with no clear D. Trimming cost V 3 bases and J 2 bases, with 11 bases left between them. The CDR3 sequence is 15 residues long. The CDR3 here is CASSFEGLGNQPQHF. The CDR3 region has the DNA TGTGCCAGCAGTTTTGAGGGATTGGGCAATCAGCCCCAGCATTTT.

The chain recombines TRBV19 with TRBJ2-7; 11 nucleotides line up with TRBD2. J lost 5 bases, V lost 5 bases, and 11 bases had no gene match. Germline loops: CDR1 LNHDA, CDR2 SQIVND (reference sequence). The CDR3 sequence is 16 residues long. CDR3 region: CASSQGLAGLFDEQYF. For the CDR3, the DNA is TGTGCCAGTAGTCAAGGACTAGCGGGCCTCTTTGACGAGCAGTACTTC.

This chain connects TRBV15 to TRBJ2-2; D is possibly TRBD1 (5 bases). With 0 bases removed from V and 1 base from J, the gap between germline ends came to 15 bases. Germline CDR1 LNHNV, CDR2 YYDKDF (reference sequence). CDR3 length: 18 amino acids. The CDR3 DNA follows: TGTGCCACCAGCAGAGATTTAGGGAAACAGGAGAACACCGGGGAGCTGTTTTTT. It specifies CATSRDLGKQENTGELFF. Full variable domain (remainder filled in from reference TRBV15 and TRBJ2-2): DAMVIQNPRYQVTQFGKPVTLSCSQTLNHNVMYWYQQKSSQAPKLLFHYYDKDFNNEADTPDNFQSRRPNTSFCFLDIRSPGLGDTAMYLCATSRDLGKQENTGELFFGEGSRLTVL.

This clonotype has a handful of counts. V and J are TRBV5-6 and TRBJ1-3; maybe TRBD1 (6 bases). The germline CDR1 and CDR2 sequences are SGHDT and YYEEEE. Trimming removed 7 bases from V and 3 bases from J, with 14 bases in between. The CDR3 is 14 residues long. CDR3 residues: CASGQGQYGNTIYF. CDR3 DNA sequence: TGTGCCAGCGGCCAGGGGCAATATGGAAACACCATATATTTT.

The CDR3 here is CASSEGLFSGNTIYF. The CDR3 coding sequence is TGTGCCAGCAGTGAAGGACTCTTCTCTGGAAACACCATATATTTT. The chain combines TRBV2 with TRBJ1-3, with D unresolved. Trimming removed 1 base at V and 0 bases at J, with 7 bases between. The CDR3 spans 15 residues. Germline assignment: CDR1 SNHLY and CDR2 FYNNEI.

The rearrangement joins TRBV20-1 to TRBJ2-1, with a tentative D call TRBD1 (6 bases). The V gene lost 0 bases and the J gene lost 6 bases, with 15 bases spanning the gap. The CDR3 is 15 amino acids. CDR1 DFQATT and CDR2 SNEGSKA come from the germline V gene (reference sequence). The CDR3 coding sequence is TGCAGTGCTAGAGACGGAAAGGGGGTCTCCAATGAGCAGTTCTTC. Its protein product is CSARDGKGVSNEQFF.

This clonotype appeared a few times. This chain connects TRBV28 to TRBJ2-5, with a possible D match to TRBD2 (5 bases). CDR3 length equals 13 residues. V lost 6 bases to trimming and J lost 2 bases, with 10 bases between them. Germline assignment: CDR1 MDHEN and CDR2 SYDVKM. The CDR3 sequence: CASSPGVQETQYF. The CDR3 nucleotides read TGTGCCAGCAGCCCCGGGGTACAAGAGACCCAGTACTTC.